This note documents a single T cell receptor beta chain sequence. The germline gives CDR1 GTSNPN, CDR2 SVGIG (reference sequence). Trimming took 2 bases from V and 3 from J, leaving 10 bases between them. The CDR3 is 13 residues long. Authors' processing steps: Amplified reference gene primers provided the basis for estimating nucleated cell counts. Using immunoSEQ multiplex PCR, the repertoire was profiled, and TCRdb retains in-frame clones only, with some absent. V, J and clone size derive from that table, while D and trimming were established from the DNA sequence. The top ten clones hold 3% to 4.5% of a sample with 200,000 to 300,000 clones, 75% to 90% of them seen once. The source of the sample is a study of blood T cell repertoires in COVID-19. Across the whole study: Samples of COVID-19 (acute and convalescent) were obtained from the United States, Italy and Spain. The analysed material was cDNA or gDNA that came from T cells, B-cell-depleted T cells, or PBMCs.

The gene calls are TRBV30 and TRBJ1-1; D is perhaps TRBD1 (6 bases). The receptor was derived from a woman in her thirties or forties with acute or convalescent COVID-19. Sample: peripheral blood. For the CDR3, the DNA is TGTGCCTGGAGTCAACAGGGTTACACTGAAGCTTTCTTT. Its translation: CAWSQQGYTEAFF.